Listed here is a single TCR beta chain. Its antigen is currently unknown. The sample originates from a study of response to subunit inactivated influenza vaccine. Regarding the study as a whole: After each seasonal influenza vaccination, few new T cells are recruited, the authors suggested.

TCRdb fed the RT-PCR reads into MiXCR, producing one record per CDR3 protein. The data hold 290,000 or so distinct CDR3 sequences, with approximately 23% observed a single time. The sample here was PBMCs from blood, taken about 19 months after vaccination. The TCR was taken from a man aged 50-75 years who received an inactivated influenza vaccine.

The DNA of the CDR3 is TGTGCCAGCAGCCAAGAATGGATTGGAGACCCCAGCTCCTACGAGCAGTACTTC. It is translated as CASSQEWIGDPSSYEQYF. The chain recombines TRBV14 with TRBJ2-7; D remains ambiguous. The V end was cut by 0 bases, the J end by 0 bases, with 18 bases between. In germline, CDR1 is SGHDN, CDR2 FVKESK. CDR3 length: 18 amino acids.